The source of this TCR beta chain is a study of blood T cell repertoires in COVID-19. Overall study: There were acute and convalescent COVID-19 samples, and they came from the United States, Italy and Spain. The cDNA or gDNA used as material had been derived from T cells, B-cell-depleted T cells, or PBMCs.

The authors' processing: Estimated nucleated cell counts came from reference gene primer amplification. The repertoire was sequenced with immunoSEQ multiplex PCR; TCRdb's copy has only in-frame clones and lacks some. The D gene and trimming were derived from the DNA, and the V and J assignments and clone size from that table. The sample has 120,000 or so clones, 87% seen once. V lost 1 base, J lost 2 bases, and 20 bases lay in between. Germline CDR1 is LGHDT and CDR2 is YNNKEL (reference sequence). The CDR3 runs to 18 residues. The sequenced sample consisted of peripheral blood. The rearrangement links TRBV3-1 (or the pseudogene TRBV3-2) to TRBJ1-2; the D is unclear. The sequence was obtained from a human donor in a cohort sampled during active COVID-19. As DNA, the CDR3 is TGTGCCAGCAGCCAAGTTACCGAGAGGCGCCGAGGAAACTATGGCTACACCTTC. Translating it yields CASSQVTERRRGNYGYTF.